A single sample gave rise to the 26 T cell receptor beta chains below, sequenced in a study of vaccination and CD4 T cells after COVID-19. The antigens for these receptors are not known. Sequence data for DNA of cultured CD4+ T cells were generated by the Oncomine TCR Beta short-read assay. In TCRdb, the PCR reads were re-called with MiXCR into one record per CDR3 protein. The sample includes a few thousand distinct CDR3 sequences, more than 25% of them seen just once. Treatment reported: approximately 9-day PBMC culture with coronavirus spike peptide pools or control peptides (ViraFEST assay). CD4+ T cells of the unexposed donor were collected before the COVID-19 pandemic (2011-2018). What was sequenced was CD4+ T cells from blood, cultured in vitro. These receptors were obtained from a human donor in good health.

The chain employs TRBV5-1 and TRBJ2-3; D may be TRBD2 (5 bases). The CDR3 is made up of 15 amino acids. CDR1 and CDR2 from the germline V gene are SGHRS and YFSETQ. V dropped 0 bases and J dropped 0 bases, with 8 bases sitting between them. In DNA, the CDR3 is TGCGCCAGCAGCTTGGGCTGGACTAGCACAGATACGCAGTATTTT. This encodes CASSLGWTSTDTQYF. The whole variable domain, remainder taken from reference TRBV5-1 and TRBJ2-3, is KAGVTQTPRYLIKTRGQQVTLSCSPISGHRSVSWYQQTPGQGLQFLFEYFSETQRNKGNFPGRFSGRQFSNSRSEMNVSTLELGDSALYLCASSLGWTSTDTQYFGPGTRLTVL.

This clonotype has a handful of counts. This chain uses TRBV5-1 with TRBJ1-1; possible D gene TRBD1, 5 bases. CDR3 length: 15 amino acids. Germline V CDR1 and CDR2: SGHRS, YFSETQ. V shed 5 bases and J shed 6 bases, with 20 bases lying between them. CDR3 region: CASSTQGGSIAEAFF. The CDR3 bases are TGCGCCAGCAGTACCCAGGGAGGCTCCATTGCTGAAGCTTTCTTT.

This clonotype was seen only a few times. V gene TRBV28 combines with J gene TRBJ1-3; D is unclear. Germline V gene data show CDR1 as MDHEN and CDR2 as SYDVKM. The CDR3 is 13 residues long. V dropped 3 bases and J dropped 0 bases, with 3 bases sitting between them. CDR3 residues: CASSLASGNTIYF. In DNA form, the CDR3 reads TGTGCCAGCAGTTTGGCCTCTGGAAACACCATATATTTT.

The CDR3 region is CASRSIEFSEQYF. CDR3 in DNA: TGTGCCAGCAGATCAATTGAGTTCAGCGAGCAGTACTTC. V gene TRBV6-1 combines with J gene TRBJ2-7, with D unresolved. Trimming stripped 6 bases from V and 6 bases from J, with 15 bases between. Germline-derived CDR1 and CDR2 are MNHNS and SASEGT. The CDR3 covers 13 residues.

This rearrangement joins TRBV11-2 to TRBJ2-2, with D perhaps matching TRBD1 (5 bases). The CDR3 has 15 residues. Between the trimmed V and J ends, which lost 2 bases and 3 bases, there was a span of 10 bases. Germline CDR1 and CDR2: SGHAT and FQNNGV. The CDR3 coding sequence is TGTGCCAGCAGCTTAAGGGGAACGGACACCGGGGAGCTGTTTTTT. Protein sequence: CASSLRGTDTGELFF.

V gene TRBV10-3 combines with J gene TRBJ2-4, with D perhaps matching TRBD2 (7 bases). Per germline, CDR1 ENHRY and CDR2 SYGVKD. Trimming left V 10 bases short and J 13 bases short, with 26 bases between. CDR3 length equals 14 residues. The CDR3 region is CATAPLGGGTPQYF. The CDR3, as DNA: TGTGCCACCGCGCCCCTGGGCGGGGGCACCCCGCAGTACTTC.

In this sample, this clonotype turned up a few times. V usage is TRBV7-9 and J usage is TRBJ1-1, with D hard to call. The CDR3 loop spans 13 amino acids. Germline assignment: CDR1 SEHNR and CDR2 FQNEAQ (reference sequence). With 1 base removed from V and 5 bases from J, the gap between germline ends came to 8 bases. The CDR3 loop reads CASSLGGGTEAFF. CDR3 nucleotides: TGTGCCAGCAGCTTAGGAGGTGGGACTGAAGCTTTCTTT.

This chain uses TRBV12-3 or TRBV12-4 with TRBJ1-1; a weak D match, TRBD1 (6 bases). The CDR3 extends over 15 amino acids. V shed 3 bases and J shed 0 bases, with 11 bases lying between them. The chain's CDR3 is CASSFRQDVNTEAFF. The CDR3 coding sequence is TGTGCCAGCAGTTTTCGACAGGATGTGAACACTGAAGCTTTCTTT.

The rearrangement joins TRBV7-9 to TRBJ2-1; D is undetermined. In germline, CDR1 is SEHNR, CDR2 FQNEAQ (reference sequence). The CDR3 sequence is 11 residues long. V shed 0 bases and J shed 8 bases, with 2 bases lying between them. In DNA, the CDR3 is TGTGCCAGCAGCTTAGCCGATGAGCAGTTCTTC. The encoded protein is CASSLADEQFF.

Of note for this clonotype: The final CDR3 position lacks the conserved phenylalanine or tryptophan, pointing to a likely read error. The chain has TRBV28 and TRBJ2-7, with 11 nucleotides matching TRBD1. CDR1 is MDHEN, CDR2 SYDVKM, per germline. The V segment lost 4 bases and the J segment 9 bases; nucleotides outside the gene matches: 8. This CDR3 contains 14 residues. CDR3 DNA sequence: TGTGCCAGCAGTTACGGACAGGGGGCAGCCGGGCAGTACCTC. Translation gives CASSYGQGAAGQYL.

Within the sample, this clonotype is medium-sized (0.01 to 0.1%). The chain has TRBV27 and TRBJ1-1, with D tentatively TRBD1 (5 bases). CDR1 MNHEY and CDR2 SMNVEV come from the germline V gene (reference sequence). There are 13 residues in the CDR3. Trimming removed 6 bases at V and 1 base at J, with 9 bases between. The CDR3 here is CASSQQGNTEAFF. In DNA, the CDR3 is TGTGCCAGCAGCCAGCAGGGGAACACTGAAGCTTTCTTT.

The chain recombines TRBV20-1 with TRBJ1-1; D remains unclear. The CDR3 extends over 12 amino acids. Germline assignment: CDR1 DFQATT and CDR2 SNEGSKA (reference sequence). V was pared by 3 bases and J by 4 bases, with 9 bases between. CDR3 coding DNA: TGCAGTGCTAGCCTTTTCGGCACTGAAGCTTTCTTT. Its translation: CSASLFGTEAFF.

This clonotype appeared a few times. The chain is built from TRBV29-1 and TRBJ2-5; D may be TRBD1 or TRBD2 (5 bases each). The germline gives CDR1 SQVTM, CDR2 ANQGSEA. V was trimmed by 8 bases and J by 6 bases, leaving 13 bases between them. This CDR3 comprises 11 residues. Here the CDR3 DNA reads TGCAGCTCGGGACGGCGGCAGACCCAGTACTTC. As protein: CSSGRRQTQYF.

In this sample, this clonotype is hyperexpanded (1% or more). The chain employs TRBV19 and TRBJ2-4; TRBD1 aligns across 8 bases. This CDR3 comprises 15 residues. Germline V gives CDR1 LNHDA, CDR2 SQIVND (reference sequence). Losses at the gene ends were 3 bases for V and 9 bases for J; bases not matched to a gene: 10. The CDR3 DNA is TGTGCCAGTAGTATCGGGGGACAGGCTAACGGCATTCAGTACTTC. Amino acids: CASSIGGQANGIQYF.

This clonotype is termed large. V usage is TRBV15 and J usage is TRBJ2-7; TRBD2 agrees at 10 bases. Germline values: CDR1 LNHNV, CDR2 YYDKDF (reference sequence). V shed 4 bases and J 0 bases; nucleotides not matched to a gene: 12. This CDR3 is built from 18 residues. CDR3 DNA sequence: TGTGCCACCAGCACACTACCGGGACTAGCGATCAACTCCTACGAGCAGTACTTC. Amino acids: CATSTLPGLAINSYEQYF.

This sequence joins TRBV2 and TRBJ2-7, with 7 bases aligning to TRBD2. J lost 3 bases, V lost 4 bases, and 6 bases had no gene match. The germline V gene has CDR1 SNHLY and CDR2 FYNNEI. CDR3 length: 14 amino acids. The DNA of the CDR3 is TGTGCCAGCAGTGGCCTTCCGGGGGGCTACGAGCAGTACTTC. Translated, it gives CASSGLPGGYEQYF.

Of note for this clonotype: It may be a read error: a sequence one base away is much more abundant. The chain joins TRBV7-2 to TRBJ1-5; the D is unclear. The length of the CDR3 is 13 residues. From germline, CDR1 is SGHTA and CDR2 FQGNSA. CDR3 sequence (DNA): TGTGCCAGCAGCTTAAGTAGCAATCCGCCCCAGCATTTT. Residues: CASSLSSNPPQHF.

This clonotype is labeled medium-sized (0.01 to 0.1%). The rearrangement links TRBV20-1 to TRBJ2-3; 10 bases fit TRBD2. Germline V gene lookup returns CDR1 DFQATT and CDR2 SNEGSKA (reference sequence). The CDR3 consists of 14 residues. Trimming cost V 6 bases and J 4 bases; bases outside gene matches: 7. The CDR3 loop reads CSASSGSRADTQYF. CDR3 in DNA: TGCAGTGCATCTAGCGGGAGTAGAGCAGATACGCAGTATTTT.

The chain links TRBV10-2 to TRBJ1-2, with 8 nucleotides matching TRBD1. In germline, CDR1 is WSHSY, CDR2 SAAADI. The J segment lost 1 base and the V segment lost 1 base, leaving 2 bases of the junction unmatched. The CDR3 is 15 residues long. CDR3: CASSELTGVNYGYTF. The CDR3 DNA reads TGCGCCAGCAGTGAGTTGACAGGGGTTAACTATGGCTACACCTTC.

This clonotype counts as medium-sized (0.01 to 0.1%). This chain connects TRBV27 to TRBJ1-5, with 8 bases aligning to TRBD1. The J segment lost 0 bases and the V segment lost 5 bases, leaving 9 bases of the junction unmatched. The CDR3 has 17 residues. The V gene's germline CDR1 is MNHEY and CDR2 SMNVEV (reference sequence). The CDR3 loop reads CASSPRTGTVSNQPQHF. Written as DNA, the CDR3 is TGTGCCAGCAGTCCCCGGACAGGGACCGTTAGCAATCAGCCCCAGCATTTT.

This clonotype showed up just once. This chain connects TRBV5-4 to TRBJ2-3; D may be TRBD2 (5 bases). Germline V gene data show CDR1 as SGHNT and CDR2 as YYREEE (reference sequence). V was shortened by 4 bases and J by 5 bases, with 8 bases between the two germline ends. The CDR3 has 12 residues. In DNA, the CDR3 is TGTGCCAGCAGCAAAGAGGGAGATACGCAGTATTTT. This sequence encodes CASSKEGDTQYF.

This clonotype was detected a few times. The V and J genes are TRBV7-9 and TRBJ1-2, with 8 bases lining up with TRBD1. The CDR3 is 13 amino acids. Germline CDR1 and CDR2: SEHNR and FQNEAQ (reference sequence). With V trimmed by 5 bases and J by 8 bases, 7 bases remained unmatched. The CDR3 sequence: CASSLGQEDGYTF. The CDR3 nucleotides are TGTGCCAGCAGCCTGGGACAGGAGGACGGCTACACCTTC.

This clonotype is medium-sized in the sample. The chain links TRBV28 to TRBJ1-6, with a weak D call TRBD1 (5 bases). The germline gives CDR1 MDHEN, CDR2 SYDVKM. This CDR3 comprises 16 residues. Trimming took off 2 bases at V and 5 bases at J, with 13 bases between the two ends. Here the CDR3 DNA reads TGTGCCAGCAGTTTAGATCCAGGGTGGAATAATTCACCCCTCCACTTT. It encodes CASSLDPGWNNSPLHF.

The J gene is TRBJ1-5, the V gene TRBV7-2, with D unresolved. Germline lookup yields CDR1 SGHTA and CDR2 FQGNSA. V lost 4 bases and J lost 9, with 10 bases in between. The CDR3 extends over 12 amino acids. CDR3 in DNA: TGTGCCAGCAGCTCCGCTCTAGGGCCCCAGCATTTT. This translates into CASSSALGPQHF.

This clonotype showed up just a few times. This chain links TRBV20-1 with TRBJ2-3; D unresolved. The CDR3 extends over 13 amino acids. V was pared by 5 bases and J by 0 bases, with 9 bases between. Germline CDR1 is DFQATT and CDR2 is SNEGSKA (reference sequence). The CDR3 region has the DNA TGCAGTGCTTTTAGCACAAGCACAGATACGCAGTATTTT. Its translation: CSAFSTSTDTQYF.

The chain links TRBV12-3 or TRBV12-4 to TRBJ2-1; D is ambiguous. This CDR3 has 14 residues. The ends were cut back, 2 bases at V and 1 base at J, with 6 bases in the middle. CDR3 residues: CASSLWVSYNEQFF. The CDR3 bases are TGTGCCAGCAGTTTATGGGTTTCCTACAATGAGCAGTTCTTC.